The 13 T cell receptor beta chains in this list originate from one sample, sequenced in a study of blood T cell repertoires in COVID-19. TCRdb's copy holds only in-frame clones and misses some; the assay was immunoSEQ multiplex PCR. The table records some 250,000 clones, over 65% of them present only once. The sample was peripheral blood. The receptors shown here come from a woman older than 75 with acute or convalescent COVID-19.

This chain connects TRBV30 to TRBJ1-2; unclear D gene. V dropped 8 bases and J dropped 5 bases, with 18 bases sitting between them. This CDR3 contains 13 residues. Per germline, CDR1 GTSNPN and CDR2 SVGIG (reference sequence). As DNA, the CDR3 is TGTGCCACTTCCTCGGGGTCGCGGTATGGCTACACCTTC. Translated, it gives CATSSGSRYGYTF.

V is TRBV19 and J is TRBJ1-4; no firm D call. This CDR3 comprises 11 residues. Trimming pared 5 bases from V and 12 bases from J, leaving 10 bases between. Per the germline V gene, CDR1 is LNHDA and CDR2 is SQIVND (reference sequence). The CDR3 loop reads CASSVPGELFF. The CDR3 coding sequence is TGTGCCAGTAGTGTCCCGGGAGAACTGTTTTTT.

This chain joins TRBV3-1 (or the pseudogene TRBV3-2) and TRBJ2-3; 8 bases map to TRBD1. The V segment lost 2 bases and the J segment 0 bases; nucleotides outside the gene matches: 10. Germline values: CDR1 LGHDT, CDR2 YNNKEL (reference sequence). The CDR3 consists of 18 residues. The CDR3 region is CASSQFLKTGASTDTQYF. The CDR3 DNA reads TGTGCCAGCAGCCAATTTCTTAAGACAGGGGCTAGCACAGATACGCAGTATTTT.

This clone was recorded a few times. The gene calls are TRBV5-1 and TRBJ2-1; D might be TRBD1 (5 bases). This CDR3 spans 15 amino acids. CDR1 and CDR2 from the germline V gene are SGHRS and YFSETQ. Trimming pared 2 bases from V and 5 bases from J, leaving 14 bases between. CDR3 region: CASSFGQGGNNEQFF. DNA of the CDR3: TGCGCCAGCAGCTTTGGGCAGGGTGGGAACAATGAGCAGTTCTTC.

This clone appeared a few times. The chain carries TRBV4-1 and TRBJ1-4; D is unresolved. The CDR3 extends over 16 amino acids. The germline gives CDR1 MGHRA, CDR2 YSYEKL. Trimming left V 0 bases short and J 4 bases short, with 12 bases between. The CDR3 nucleotides read TGCGCCAGCAGCCAAGATCCGAGAGTTTATAATGAAAAACTGTTTTTT. Translation gives CASSQDPRVYNEKLFF.

As for this clone: This sample also contains other DNA sequences that code for the same CDR3. The chain couples TRBV5-6 to TRBJ1-1; weak D call: TRBD1 (6 bases). V lost 4 bases, J lost 3 bases, and 13 bases lay in between. Per germline, CDR1 SGHDT and CDR2 YYEEEE. The CDR3 has 14 residues. The CDR3: CASSLGAGDTEAFF. The DNA for the CDR3 is TGTGCCAGCAGCCTGGGGGCCGGTGACACTGAAGCTTTCTTT.

The V and J genes are TRBV7-2 and TRBJ2-7; D uncertain. The CDR3 extends over 11 amino acids. Trimming removed 5 bases from V and 2 bases from J, with 4 bases in between. Germline CDR1 is SGHTA and CDR2 is FQGNSA. The CDR3 nucleotides read TGTGCCAGCAGCGCGACCTACGAGCAGTACTTC. Protein product: CASSATYEQYF.

In this sample, this clone turned up a few times. V usage is TRBV7-2 and J usage is TRBJ1-1, with D perhaps TRBD1 (6 bases). CDR1 is SGHTA and CDR2 is FQGNSA in the germline V gene. CDR3 length: 14 amino acids. With 1 base removed from V and 9 bases from J, the gap between germline ends came to 15 bases. CDR3 nucleotide sequence: TGTGCCAGCAGCTTAGGTTTTGAGGGGGGGCAAGCTTTCTTT. It specifies CASSLGFEGGQAFF. Based on the CDR3 plus reference TRBV7-2 and TRBJ1-1, the full variable domain is GAGVSQSPSNKVTEKGKDVELRCDPISGHTALYWYRQSLGQGLEFLIYFQGNSAPDKSGLPSDRFSAERTGGSVSTLTIQRTQQEDSAVYLCASSLGFEGGQAFFGQGTRLTVV.

This clone was observed a handful of times. The chain has TRBV12-3 or TRBV12-4 and TRBJ1-4; D possibly corresponds to TRBD1 (5 bases). This CDR3 is built from 12 residues. V lost 3 bases and J lost 11, with 10 bases in between. The CDR3 DNA sequence: TGTGCCAGCAGTTTCGCCGGGGGTAAACTGTTTTTT. Residues: CASSFAGGKLFF.

The genes are TRBV9 and TRBJ1-2, with 8 bases fitting TRBD1. The CDR3 is made up of 15 amino acids. Germline CDR1 reads SGDLS; CDR2 reads YYNGEE. Germline trimming cut 1 base from V and 5 bases from J; bases unmatched to any gene: 7. The CDR3 loop reads CASSVYSGQAYGYTF. Written as DNA, the CDR3 is TGTGCCAGCAGCGTATATTCGGGACAGGCGTATGGCTACACCTTC.

The chain uses TRBV7-2 and TRBJ2-7; 8 nucleotides line up with TRBD1. The ends lost 5 bases at V and 2 bases at J; junction bases unmatched: 8. The CDR3 is 15 amino acids. CDR1 is SGHTA and CDR2 is FQGNSA in the germline V gene. The CDR3 protein is CASSTYRGFTYEQYF. The CDR3 DNA reads as TGTGCCAGCAGCACCTACAGGGGGTTTACCTACGAGCAGTACTTC.

This rearrangement joins TRBV4-1 to TRBJ1-1, with TRBD1 matching 7 bases. V shed 5 bases and J 1 base; nucleotides not matched to a gene: 4. This CDR3 has 14 amino acids. Germline V gene lookup returns CDR1 MGHRA and CDR2 YSYEKL. The CDR3 nucleotides read TGCGCCAGCAGCTACGACAGGGCGAACACTGAAGCTTTCTTT. It yields the protein CASSYDRANTEAFF.

V usage is TRBV4-1 and J usage is TRBJ2-3, with D unresolved. Trimming took 1 base from V and 5 from J, leaving 7 bases between them. CDR3 size: 13 residues. The germline gives CDR1 MGHRA, CDR2 YSYEKL. CDR3 loop: CASSQAFGDTQYF. As DNA, the CDR3 is TGCGCCAGCAGCCAAGCCTTCGGAGATACGCAGTATTTT.